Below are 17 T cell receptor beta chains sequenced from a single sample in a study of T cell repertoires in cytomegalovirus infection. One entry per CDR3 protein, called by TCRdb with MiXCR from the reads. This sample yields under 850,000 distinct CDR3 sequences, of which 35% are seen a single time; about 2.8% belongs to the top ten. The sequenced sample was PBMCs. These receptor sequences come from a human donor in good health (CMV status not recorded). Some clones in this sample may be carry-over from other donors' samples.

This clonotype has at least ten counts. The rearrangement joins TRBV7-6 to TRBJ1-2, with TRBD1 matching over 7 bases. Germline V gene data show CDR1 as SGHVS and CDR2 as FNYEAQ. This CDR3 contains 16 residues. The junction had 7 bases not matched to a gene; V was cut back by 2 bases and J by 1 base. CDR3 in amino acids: CASSLMPGQLNYGYTF. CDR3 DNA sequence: TGTGCCAGCAGCTTAATGCCGGGACAGCTTAACTATGGCTACACCTTC.

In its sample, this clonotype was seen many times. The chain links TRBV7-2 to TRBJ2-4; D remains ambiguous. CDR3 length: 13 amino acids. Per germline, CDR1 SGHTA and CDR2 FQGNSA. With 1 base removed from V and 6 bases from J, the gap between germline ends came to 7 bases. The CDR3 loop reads CASSLGLVNIQYF. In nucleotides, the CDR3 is TGTGCCAGCAGCTTAGGGCTAGTAAACATTCAGTACTTC. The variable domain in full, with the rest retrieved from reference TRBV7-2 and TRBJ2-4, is GAGVSQSPSNKVTEKGKDVELRCDPISGHTALYWYRQSLGQGLEFLIYFQGNSAPDKSGLPSDRFSAERTGGSVSTLTIQRTQQEDSAVYLCASSLGLVNIQYFGAGTRLSVL.

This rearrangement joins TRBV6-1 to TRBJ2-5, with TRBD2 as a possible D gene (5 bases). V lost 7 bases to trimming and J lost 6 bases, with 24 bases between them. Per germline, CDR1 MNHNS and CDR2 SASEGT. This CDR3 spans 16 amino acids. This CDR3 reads CASKPKSGGIIKTQYF. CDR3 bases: TGTGCCAGCAAACCTAAGAGCGGCGGTATTATAAAGACCCAGTACTTC.

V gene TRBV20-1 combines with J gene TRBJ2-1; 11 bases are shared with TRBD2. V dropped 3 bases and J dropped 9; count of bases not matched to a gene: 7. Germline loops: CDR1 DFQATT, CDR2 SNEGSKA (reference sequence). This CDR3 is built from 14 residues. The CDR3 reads CSASLAGGRGEQFF. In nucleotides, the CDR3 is TGCAGTGCTAGTCTAGCGGGAGGTCGCGGTGAGCAGTTCTTC.

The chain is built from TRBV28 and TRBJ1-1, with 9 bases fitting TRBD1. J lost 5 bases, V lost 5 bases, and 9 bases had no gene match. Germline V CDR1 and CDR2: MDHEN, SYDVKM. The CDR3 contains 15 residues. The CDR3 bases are TGTGCCAGCAGTACCCCGACAGGGGGAGAGACTGAAGCTTTCTTT. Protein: CASSTPTGGETEAFF.

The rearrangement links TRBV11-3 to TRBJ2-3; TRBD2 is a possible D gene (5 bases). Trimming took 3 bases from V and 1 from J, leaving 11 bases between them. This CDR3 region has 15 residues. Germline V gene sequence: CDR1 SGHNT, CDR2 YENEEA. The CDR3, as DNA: TGTGCCAGCAGCTTCGAGGGATCGGGCACAGATACGCAGTATTTT. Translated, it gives CASSFEGSGTDTQYF.

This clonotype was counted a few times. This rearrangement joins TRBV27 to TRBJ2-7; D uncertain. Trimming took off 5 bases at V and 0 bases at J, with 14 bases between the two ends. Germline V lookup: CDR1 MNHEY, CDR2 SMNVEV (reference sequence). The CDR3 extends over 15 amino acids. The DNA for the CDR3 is TGTGCCAGCAGTCGCCTGGCCGAAATCTCCTACGAGCAGTACTTC. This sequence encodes CASSRLAEISYEQYF.

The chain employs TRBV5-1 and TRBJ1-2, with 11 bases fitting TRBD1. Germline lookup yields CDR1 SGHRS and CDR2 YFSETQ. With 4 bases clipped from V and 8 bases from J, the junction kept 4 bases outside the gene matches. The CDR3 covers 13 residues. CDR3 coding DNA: TGCGCCAGCAGCCCGGACAGGGGGCTAGGCTACACCTTC. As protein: CASSPDRGLGYTF.

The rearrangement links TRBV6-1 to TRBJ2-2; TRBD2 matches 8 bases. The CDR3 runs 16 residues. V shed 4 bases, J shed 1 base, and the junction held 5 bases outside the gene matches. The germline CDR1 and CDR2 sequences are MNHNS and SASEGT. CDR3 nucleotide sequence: TGTGCCAGCAGTGTACGGGGGGGGTGGAACACCGGGGAGCTGTTTTTT. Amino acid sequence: CASSVRGGWNTGELFF.

The CDR3 region is CASSLLAQFEQFF. The CDR3 DNA reads TGTGCCAGCAGTTTACTAGCGCAGTTTGAGCAGTTCTTC. V is TRBV12-3 or TRBV12-4 and J is TRBJ2-1; D perhaps matches TRBD2 (6 bases). Deletions cut 2 bases from V and 9 bases from J, with 11 bases between. The CDR3 length is 13 residues.

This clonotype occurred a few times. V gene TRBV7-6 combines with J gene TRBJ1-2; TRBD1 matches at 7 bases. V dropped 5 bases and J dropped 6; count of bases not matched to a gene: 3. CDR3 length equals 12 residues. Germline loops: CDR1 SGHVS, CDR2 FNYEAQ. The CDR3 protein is CASSGTVDGYTF. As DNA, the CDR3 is TGTGCCAGCAGCGGGACAGTGGATGGCTACACCTTC.

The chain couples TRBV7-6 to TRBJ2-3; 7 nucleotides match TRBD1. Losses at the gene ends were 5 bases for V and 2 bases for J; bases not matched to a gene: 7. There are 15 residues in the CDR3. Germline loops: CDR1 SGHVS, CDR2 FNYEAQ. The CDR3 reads CASSRVQGTTDTQYF. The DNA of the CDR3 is TGTGCCAGCAGCCGAGTACAGGGGACCACAGATACGCAGTATTTT.

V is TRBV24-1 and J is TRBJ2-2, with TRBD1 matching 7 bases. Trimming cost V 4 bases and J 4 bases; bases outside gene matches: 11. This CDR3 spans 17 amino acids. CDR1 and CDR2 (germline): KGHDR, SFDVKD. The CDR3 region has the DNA TGTGCCACCAGTGACCGTGACAGGGTAGGAGGCACCGGGGAGCTGTTTTTT. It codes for CATSDRDRVGGTGELFF.

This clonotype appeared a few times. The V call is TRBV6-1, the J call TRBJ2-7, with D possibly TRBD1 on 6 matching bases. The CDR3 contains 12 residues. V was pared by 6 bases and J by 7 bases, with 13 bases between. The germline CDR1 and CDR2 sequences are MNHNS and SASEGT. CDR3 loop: CASRGTHGEQYF. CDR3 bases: TGTGCCAGCAGAGGGACACACGGGGAGCAGTACTTC.

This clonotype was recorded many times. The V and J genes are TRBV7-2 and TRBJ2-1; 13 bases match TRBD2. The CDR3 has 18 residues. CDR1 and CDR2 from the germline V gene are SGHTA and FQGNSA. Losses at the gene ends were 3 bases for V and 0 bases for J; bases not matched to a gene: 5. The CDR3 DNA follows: TGTGCCAGCAGCTTGGGACTAGCGGGACGAAGCTCCTACAATGAGCAGTTCTTC. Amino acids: CASSLGLAGRSSYNEQFF.

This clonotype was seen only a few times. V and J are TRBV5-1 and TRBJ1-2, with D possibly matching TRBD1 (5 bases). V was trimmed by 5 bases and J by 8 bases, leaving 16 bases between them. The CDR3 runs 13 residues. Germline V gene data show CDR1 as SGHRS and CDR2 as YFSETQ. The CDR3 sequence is CASSYFMTEGYTF. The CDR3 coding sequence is TGCGCCAGCAGTTACTTTATGACAGAGGGCTACACCTTC.

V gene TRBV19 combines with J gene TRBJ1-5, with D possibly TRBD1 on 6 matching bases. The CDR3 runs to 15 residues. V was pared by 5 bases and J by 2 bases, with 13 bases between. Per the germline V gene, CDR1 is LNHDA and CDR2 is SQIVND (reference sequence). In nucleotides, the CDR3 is TGTGCCAGTAGTTCCAGGGGACGGGGCAATCAGCCCCAGCATTTT. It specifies CASSSRGRGNQPQHF.